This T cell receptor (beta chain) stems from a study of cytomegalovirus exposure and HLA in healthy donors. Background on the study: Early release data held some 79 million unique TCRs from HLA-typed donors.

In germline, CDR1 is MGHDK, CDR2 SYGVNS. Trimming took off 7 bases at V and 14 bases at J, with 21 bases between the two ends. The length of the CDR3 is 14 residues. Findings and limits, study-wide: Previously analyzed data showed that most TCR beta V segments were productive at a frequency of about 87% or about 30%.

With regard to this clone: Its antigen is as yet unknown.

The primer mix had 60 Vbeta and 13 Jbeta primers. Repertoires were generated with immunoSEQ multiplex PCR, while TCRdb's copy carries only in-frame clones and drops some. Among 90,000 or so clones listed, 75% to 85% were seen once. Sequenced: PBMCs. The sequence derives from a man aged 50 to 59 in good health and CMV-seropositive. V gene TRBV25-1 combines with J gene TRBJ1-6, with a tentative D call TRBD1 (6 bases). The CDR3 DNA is TGTGCCAGCAAACAGACAGGTCGCTTCTCGGCCCTCCACTTT. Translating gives CASKQTGRFSALHF.